This record looks at one T cell receptor (beta chain) sequence and its context. The antigen is unknown. This sample was included in a study of CD8 T cells in ankylosing spondylitis. Study-wide findings and caveats: Seemingly characteristic of ankylosing spondylitis blood was a TCR beta motif consisting of roughly 8 highly homologous variants.

MiXCR was run by TCRdb on the 5' RACE reads, yielding one entry per CDR3 protein. The profile shows about 90,000 distinct CDR3 sequences, about 8.3% of them singletons. This TCR was recovered from a male donor with ankylosing spondylitis. The specimen sequenced was blood, either unsorted or a sorted T cell fraction (not recorded which).

This CDR3 reads CASRFRDYEQYF. DNA for the CDR3: TGCGCCAGCAGATTCAGGGACTACGAGCAGTACTTC. The V and J genes are TRBV5-1 and TRBJ2-7; possibly TRBD1 for D (5 bases). The germline CDR1 and CDR2 sequences are SGHRS and YFSETQ. The CDR3 is 12 residues long. V was trimmed by 5 bases and J by 3 bases, leaving 9 bases between them.